The clone carrying this TCR beta chain was observed a few times. This specimen comes from a study of blood T cell repertoires in COVID-19. Study overall: Specimens from acute and convalescent COVID-19 originated in the United States, Italy and Spain. PBMCs, B-cell-depleted T cells, or T cells were the source of the cDNA or gDNA that made up the material.

How the authors handled the data: Estimation of nucleated cell counts relied on the amplification of reference gene primers. Only in-frame clones appear in the TCRdb table, and some are missing; sequencing was by immunoSEQ multiplex PCR. V, J and clone size are taken as reported in that table, and D and trimming were inferred from the DNA itself. Found here are about 230,000 clones, more than 65% of them singletons; the top ten hold around 4.4%. This receptor was obtained from a man aged 50 or older with active or convalescent COVID-19. Input material: peripheral blood.

In DNA, the CDR3 is TGTGCCAGCAGCTCCTCAATCGGTGACACTGAAGCTTTCTTT. Translation: CASSSSIGDTEAFF. The chain joins TRBV7-2 to TRBJ1-1; D gene ambiguous. The CDR3 loop spans 14 amino acids. In germline, CDR1 is SGHTA, CDR2 FQGNSA. Trimming stripped 4 bases from V and 3 bases from J, with 12 bases between.